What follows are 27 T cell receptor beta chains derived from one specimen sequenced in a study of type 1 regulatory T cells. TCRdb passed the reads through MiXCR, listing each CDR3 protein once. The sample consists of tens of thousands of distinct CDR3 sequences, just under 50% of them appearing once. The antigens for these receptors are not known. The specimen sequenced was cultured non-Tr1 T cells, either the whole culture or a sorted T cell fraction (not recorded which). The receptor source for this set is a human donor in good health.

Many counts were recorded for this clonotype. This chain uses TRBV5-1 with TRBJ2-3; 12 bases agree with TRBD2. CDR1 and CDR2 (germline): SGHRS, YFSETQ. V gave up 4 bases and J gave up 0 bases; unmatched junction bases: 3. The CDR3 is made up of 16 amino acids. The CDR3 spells CASSMLAGGSTDTQYF. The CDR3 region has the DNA TGCGCCAGCAGCATGCTAGCGGGGGGGAGCACAGATACGCAGTATTTT.

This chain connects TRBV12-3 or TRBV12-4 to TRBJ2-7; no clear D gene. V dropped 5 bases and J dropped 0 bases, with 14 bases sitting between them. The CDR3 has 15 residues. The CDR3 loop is CASSRLGISSYEQYF. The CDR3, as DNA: TGTGCCAGCAGTCGCCTAGGGATTAGCTCCTACGAGCAGTACTTC.

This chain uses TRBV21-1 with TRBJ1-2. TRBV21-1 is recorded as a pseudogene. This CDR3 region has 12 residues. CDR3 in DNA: TGTGCCAGCACAAGGGTCAACTATGGCTACACCTTC. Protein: CASTRVNYGYTF.

The CDR3 is CASSGGGMAGELFF. The CDR3 DNA sequence: TGCGCCAGCTCCGGGGGAGGGATGGCCGGGGAGCTGTTTTTT. V is TRBV5-1 and J is TRBJ2-2; TRBD2 matches at 7 bases. The CDR3 loop spans 14 amino acids. Trimming cost V 7 bases and J 6 bases; bases outside gene matches: 9. Germline V gene sequence: CDR1 SGHRS, CDR2 YFSETQ.

The CDR3 loop is CASSANSGPTYEQYF. The CDR3 region has the DNA TGTGCCAGCAGCGCAAACTCGGGACCGACCTACGAGCAGTACTTC. The J gene is TRBJ2-7, the V gene TRBV7-6; D tentatively reads TRBD1 or TRBD2 (5 bases each). Germline CDR1 is SGHVS and CDR2 is FNYEAQ. The CDR3 totals 15 residues. The V and J ends lost 5 bases and 2 bases respectively, with 16 bases between them.

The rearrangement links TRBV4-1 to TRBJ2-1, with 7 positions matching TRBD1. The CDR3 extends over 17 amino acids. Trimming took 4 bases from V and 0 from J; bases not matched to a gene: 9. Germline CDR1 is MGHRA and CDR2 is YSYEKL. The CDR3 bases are TGCGCCAGCAGCCCCTCCAGAGGGGGCCACTCCTACAATGAGCAGTTCTTC. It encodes CASSPSRGGHSYNEQFF.

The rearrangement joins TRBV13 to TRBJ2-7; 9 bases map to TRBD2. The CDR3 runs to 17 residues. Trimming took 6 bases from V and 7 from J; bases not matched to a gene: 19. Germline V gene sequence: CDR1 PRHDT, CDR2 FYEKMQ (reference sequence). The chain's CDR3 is CASSPTSGLVAAGEQYF. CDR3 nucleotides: TGTGCCAGCAGTCCAACTAGCGGGCTAGTCGCTGCGGGGGAGCAGTACTTC.

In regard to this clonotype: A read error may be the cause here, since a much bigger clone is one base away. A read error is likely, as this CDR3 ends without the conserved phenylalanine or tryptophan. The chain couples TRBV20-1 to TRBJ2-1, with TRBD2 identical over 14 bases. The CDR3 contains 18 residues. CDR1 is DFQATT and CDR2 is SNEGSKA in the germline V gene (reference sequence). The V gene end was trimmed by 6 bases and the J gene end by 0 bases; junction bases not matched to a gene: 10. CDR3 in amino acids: CSALGGTSGGSSYNEQFI. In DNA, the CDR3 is TGCAGTGCCCTTGGCGGGACTAGCGGGGGTAGCTCCTACAATGAGCAGTTCATC.

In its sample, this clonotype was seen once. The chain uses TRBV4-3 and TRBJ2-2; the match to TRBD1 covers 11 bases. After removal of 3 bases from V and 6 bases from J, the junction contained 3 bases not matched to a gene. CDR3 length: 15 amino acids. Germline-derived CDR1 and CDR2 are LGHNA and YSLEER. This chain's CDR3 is CASSHGTGGAGELFF. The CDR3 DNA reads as TGCGCCAGCAGCCACGGGACAGGGGGGGCCGGGGAGCTGTTTTTT.

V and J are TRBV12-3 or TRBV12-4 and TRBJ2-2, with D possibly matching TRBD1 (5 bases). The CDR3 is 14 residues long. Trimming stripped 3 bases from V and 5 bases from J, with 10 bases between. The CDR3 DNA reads TGTGCCAGCAGTTTTAGGCAGGGAACCGGGGAGCTGTTTTTT. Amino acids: CASSFRQGTGELFF.

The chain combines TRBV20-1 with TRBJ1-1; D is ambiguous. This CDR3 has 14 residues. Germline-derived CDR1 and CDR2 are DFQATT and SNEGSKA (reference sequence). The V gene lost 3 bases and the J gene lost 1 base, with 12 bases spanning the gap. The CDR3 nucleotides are TGCAGTGCTAGGGAATCGGGCGGGAACACTGAAGCTTTCTTT. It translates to CSARESGGNTEAFF.

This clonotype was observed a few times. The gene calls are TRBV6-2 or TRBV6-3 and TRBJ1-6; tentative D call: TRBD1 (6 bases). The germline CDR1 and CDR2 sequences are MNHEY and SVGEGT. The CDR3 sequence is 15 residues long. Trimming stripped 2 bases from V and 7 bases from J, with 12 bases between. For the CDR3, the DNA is TGTGCCAGCAGTTACCTGACAGGACAAAATTCACCCCTCCACTTT. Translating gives CASSYLTGQNSPLHF.

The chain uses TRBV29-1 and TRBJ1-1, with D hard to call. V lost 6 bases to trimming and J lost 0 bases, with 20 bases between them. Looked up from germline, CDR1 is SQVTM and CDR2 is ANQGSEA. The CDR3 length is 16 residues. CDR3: CSVPGLLYDMNTEAFF. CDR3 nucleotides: TGCAGCGTCCCCGGGCTCCTTTACGACATGAACACTGAAGCTTTCTTT.

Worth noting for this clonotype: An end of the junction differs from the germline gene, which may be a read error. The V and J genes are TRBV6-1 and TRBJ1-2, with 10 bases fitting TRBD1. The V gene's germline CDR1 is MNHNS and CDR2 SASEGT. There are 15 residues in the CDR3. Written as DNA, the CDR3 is TGTGCCGGCAGTGAAACGACAGGGGGCGCCTATGGCTACACCTTC. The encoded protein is CAGSETTGGAYGYTF.

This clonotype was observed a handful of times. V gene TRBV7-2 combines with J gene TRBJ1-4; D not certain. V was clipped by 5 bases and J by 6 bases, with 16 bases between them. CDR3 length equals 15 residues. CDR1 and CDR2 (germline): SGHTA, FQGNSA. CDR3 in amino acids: CASSLQDGQHEKLFF. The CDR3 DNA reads TGTGCCAGCAGCCTCCAGGACGGGCAGCATGAAAAACTGTTTTTT.

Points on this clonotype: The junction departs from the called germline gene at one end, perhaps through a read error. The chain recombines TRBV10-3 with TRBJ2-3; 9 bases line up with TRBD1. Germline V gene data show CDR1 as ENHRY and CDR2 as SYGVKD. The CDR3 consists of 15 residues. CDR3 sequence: CATSAPGQGGDTQYF. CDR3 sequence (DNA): TGTGCCACCAGTGCACCGGGACAGGGTGGAGATACGCAGTATTTT.

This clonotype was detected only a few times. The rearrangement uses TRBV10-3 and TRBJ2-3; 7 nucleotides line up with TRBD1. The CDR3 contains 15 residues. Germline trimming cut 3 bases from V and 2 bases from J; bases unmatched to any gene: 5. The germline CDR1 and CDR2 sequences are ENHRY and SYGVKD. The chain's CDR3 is CAISETGDHTDTQYF. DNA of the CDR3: TGTGCCATCAGTGAAACAGGGGACCACACAGATACGCAGTATTTT.

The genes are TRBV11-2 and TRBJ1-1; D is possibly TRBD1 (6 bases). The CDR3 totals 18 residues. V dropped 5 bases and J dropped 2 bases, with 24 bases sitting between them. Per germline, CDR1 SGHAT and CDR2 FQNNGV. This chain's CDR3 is CASSRTTRGVGANTEAFF. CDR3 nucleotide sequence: TGTGCCAGCAGCCGAACCACCAGGGGAGTTGGAGCCAACACTGAAGCTTTCTTT.

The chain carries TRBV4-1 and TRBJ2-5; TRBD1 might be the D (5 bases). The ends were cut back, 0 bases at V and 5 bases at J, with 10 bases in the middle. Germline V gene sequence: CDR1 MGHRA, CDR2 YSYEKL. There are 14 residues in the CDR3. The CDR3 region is CASSQDLGRETQYF. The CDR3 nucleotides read TGCGCCAGCAGCCAAGATTTGGGGCGGGAGACCCAGTACTTC.

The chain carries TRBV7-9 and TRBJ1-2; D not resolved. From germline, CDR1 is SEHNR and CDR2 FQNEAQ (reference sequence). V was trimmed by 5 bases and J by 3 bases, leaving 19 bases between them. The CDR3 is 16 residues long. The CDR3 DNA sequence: TGTGCCAGCAGCCTGAAGGCAGTTGTCGGGGACTATGGCTACACCTTC. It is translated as CASSLKAVVGDYGYTF.

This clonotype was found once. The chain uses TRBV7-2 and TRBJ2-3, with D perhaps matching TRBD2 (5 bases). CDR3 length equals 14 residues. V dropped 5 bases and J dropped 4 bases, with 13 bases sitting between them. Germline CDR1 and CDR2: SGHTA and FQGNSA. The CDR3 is CASSTRPSPDTQYF. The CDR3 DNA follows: TGTGCCAGCAGCACTAGACCTTCCCCAGATACGCAGTATTTT.

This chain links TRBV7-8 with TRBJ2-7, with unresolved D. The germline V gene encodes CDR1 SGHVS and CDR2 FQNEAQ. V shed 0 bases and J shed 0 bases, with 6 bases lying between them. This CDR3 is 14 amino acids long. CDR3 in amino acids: CASSLARISYEQYF. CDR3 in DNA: TGTGCCAGCAGCTTAGCTAGGATCTCCTACGAGCAGTACTTC.

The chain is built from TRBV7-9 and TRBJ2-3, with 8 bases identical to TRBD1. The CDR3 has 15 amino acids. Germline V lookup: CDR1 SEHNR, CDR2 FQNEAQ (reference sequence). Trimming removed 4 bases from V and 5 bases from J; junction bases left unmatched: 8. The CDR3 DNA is TGTGCCAGCAGCTATGGAAGCGACAGGGGAGATACGCAGTATTTT. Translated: CASSYGSDRGDTQYF.

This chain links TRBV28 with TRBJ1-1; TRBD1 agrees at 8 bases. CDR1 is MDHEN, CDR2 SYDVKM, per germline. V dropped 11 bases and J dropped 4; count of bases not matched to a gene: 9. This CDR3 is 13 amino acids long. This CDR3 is CAAQGVLGTEAFF. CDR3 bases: TGTGCCGCACAGGGGGTGTTAGGCACTGAAGCTTTCTTT.

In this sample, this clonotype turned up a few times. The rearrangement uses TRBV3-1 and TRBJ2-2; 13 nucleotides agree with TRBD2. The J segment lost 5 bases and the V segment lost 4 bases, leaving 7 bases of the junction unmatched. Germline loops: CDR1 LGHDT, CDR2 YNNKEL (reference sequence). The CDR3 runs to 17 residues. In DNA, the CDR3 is TGTGCCAGCAGCCGCCAACTAGCGGGGGGGCGTACCGGGGAGCTGTTTTTT. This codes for CASSRQLAGGRTGELFF.

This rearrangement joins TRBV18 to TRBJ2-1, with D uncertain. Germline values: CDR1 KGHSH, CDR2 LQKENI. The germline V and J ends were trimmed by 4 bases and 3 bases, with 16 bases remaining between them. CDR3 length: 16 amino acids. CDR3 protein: CASSLPPVVNYNEQFF. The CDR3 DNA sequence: TGTGCCAGCTCACTACCTCCAGTCGTGAACTACAATGAGCAGTTCTTC. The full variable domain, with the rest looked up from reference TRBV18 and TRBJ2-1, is NAGVMQNPRHLVRRRGQEARLRCSPMKGHSHVYWYRQLPEEGLKFMVYLQKENIIDESGMPKERFSAEFPKEGPSILRIQQVVRGDSAAYFCASSLPPVVNYNEQFFGPGTRLTVL.

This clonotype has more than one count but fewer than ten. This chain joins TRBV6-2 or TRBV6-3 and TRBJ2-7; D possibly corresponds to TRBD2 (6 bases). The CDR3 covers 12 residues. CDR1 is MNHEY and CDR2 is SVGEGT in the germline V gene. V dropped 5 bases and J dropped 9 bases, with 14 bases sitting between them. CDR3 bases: TGTGCCAGCAGTACCACATGGGAGGCGCAGTACTTC. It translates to CASSTTWEAQYF.